This T cell receptor (beta chain) appears in the sequencing data of a study of T cells in women clearing cervical HPV infection. Study in general: Cases were women with histologically confirmed HPV16-related CIN3 or worse, including a couple of invasive cancers. Cases' blood sampling followed lesion detection by median approximately 140 days (90 to 200).

A remark on this clone: The CDR3 end is not reached by the read, which stops 3 residues before it; the germline J gene fills it in.

The method was immunoSEQ multiplex PCR; TCRdb's version includes in-frame clones alone and lacks a portion of them. The sample totals approximately 16,000 clones. The CDR3 is 13 amino acids. Germline V gene data show CDR1 as GTSNPN and CDR2 as SVGIG (reference sequence). V was trimmed by 4 bases and J by 0 bases, leaving 9 bases between them. The chain carries TRBV30 and TRBJ1-1; D is uncertain. This receptor was identified in a woman between 18 and 69 years old with a cervical HPV16 infection that either progressed to CIN3+ or cleared (not recorded which). Material: blood buffy coat. The CDR3 loop reads CAWKGYMNTEAFF. CDR3 bases read: TGTGCCTGGAAAGGGTACATGAACACTGAA.